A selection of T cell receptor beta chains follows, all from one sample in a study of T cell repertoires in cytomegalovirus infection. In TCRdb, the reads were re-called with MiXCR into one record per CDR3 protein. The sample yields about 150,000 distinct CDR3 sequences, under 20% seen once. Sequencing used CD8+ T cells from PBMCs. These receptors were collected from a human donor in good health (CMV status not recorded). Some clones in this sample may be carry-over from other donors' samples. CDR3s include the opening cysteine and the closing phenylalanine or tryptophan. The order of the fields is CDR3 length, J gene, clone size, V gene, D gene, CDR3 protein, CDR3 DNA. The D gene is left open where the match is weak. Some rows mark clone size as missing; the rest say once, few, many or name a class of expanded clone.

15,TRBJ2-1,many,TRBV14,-,CASSRRSGSYNEQFF,TGTGCCAGCAGCAGACGTTCGGGCTCCTACAATGAGCAGTTCTTC
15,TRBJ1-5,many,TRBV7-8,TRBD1,CASSLTGLMGQPQHF,TGTGCCAGCAGCTTGACAGGGCTTATGGGTCAGCCCCAGCATTTT
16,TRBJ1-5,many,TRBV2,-,CASSEGGGYSNQPQHF,TGTGCCAGCAGTGAAGGGGGGGGTTATAGCAATCAGCCCCAGCATTTT
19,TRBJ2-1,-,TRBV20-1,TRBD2,CSATSIQGTSGSPPDEQFF,TGCAGTGCTACCAGTATACAAGGGACTAGCGGGAGTCCCCCCGATGAGCAGTTCTTC
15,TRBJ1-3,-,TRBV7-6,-,CASSLGQGSGNTIYF,TGTGCCAGCAGCTTAGGGCAGGGTTCTGGAAACACCATATATTTT
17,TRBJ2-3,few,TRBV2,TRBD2,CASSSVASGRLVDTQYF,TGTGCCAGCAGTTCAGTGGCTAGCGGGAGATTGGTAGATACGCAGTATTTT
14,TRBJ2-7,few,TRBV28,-,CASSLRPRPPEQYF,TGTGCCAGCAGTTTACGCCCCAGACCCCCCGAGCAGTACTTC
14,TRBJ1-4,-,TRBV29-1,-,CSAEGGATNEKLFF,TGCAGCGCCGAAGGTGGAGCAACTAATGAAAAACTGTTTTTT
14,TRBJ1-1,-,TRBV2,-,CASSEYPSNTEAFF,TGTGCCAGCAGTGAGTACCCTTCGAACACTGAAGCTTTCTTT
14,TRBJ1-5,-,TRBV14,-,CASSLSLSNQPQHF,TGTGCCAGCAGCCTTTCCCTAAGCAATCAGCCCCAGCATTTT
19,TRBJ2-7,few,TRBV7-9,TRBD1,CASSLIRGTPRDRGYEQYF,TGTGCCAGCAGCTTAATAAGGGGGACGCCTCGAGACAGGGGGTACGAGCAGTACTTC
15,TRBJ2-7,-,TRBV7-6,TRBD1,CASSPGGTGLYEQYF,TGTGCCAGCAGCCCCGGGGGGACAGGGTTATACGAGCAGTACTTC
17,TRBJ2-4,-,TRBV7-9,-,CASSSDRSVIAKNIQYF,TGTGCCAGCAGCTCGGACAGATCCGTGATAGCCAAAAACATTCAGTACTTC
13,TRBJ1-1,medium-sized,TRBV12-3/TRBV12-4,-,CASNLGGNTEAFF,TGTGCCAGCAACCTTGGGGGGAACACTGAAGCTTTCTTT
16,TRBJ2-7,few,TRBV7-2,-,CASSSTPDRRTYEQYF,TGTGCCAGCAGCTCCACCCCAGACAGACGCACCTACGAGCAGTACTTC
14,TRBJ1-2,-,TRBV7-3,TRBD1,CASSLGTGDLGYTF,TGTGCCAGCAGCTTGGGAACAGGGGATCTTGGCTACACCTTC
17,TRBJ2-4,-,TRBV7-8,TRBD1,CASSARQGLGPKNIQYF,TGTGCCAGCAGCGCTCGACAGGGGTTGGGGCCTAAGAACATTCAGTACTTC
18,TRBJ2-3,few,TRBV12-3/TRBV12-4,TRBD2,CATTQGTGGPFSTDTQYF,TGTGCCACCACCCAGGGGACGGGAGGGCCCTTTAGCACAGATACGCAGTATTTT
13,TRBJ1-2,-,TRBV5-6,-,CASRGLDIYGYTF,TGTGCCAGCAGAGGACTCGACATCTATGGCTACACCTTC
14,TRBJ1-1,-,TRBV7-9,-,CASSLDRSDTEAFF,TGTGCCAGCAGCTTAGACAGGAGTGACACTGAAGCTTTCTTT
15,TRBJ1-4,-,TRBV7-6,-,CASSPYLGTNEKLFF,TGTGCCAGCAGCCCATACTTGGGGACTAATGAAAAACTGTTTTTT
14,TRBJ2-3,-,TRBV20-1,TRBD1,CSASGQGDWDTQYF,TGCAGTGCTTCGGGACAGGGGGACTGGGATACGCAGTATTTT
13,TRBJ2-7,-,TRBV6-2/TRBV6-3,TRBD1,CASSLGQAGEQYF,TGTGCCAGCAGTTTAGGACAGGCGGGCGAGCAGTACTTC
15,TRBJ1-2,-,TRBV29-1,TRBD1,CSVEDRTGAPYGYTF,TGCAGCGTTGAAGATAGGACAGGGGCACCTTATGGCTACACCTTC
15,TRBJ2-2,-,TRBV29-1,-,CSVEVQGSDTGELFF,TGCAGCGTTGAAGTTCAGGGGTCGGACACCGGGGAGCTGTTTTTT
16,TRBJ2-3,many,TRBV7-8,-,CASSLLDREGTDTQYF,TGTGCCAGCAGCTTGCTAGACAGGGAGGGGACAGATACGCAGTATTTT